The 29 T cell receptor beta chains below come from one sample, sequenced in a study of cytomegalovirus exposure and HLA in healthy donors. PCR primers comprised 60 Vbeta and 13 Jbeta primers. Method: immunoSEQ multiplex PCR; TCRdb's copy keeps in-frame clones and lacks some. The data hold 65,000 or so clones, with about 72% observed a single time. Sequenced input: PBMCs. The receptors derive from a woman aged 40-49 years in good health and CMV-seropositive.

The rearrangement joins TRBV6-4 to TRBJ2-2; D gene unclear. The ends were cut back, 5 bases at V and 0 bases at J, with 4 bases in the middle. CDR1 and CDR2 (germline): MRHNA, SNTAGT. CDR3 length: 13 amino acids. The CDR3 DNA is TGTGCCAGCAGTTCAGCGAACACCGGGGAGCTGTTTTTT. Encoded protein: CASSSANTGELFF.

The chain carries TRBV5-4 and TRBJ2-1, with D maybe TRBD1 (6 bases). Trimming removed 2 bases at V and 2 bases at J, with 14 bases between. Germline V gene sequence: CDR1 SGHNT, CDR2 YYREEE (reference sequence). The CDR3 spans 16 residues. CDR3: CASSLGTSIPYNEQFF. The CDR3 nucleotides are TGTGCCAGCAGCTTAGGGACATCGATCCCCTACAATGAGCAGTTCTTC.

The chain joins TRBV10-2 to TRBJ1-2, with TRBD1 matching over 8 bases. The ends lost 6 bases at V and 6 bases at J; junction bases unmatched: 9. Germline V lookup: CDR1 WSHSY, CDR2 SAAADI. The CDR3 totals 14 residues. As DNA, the CDR3 is TGCGCCAGCAGGGACGCAGGGGGCGGGGATGGCTACACCTTC. Amino acid sequence: CASRDAGGGDGYTF.

The chain has TRBV6-5 and TRBJ1-1, with TRBD1 identical over 9 bases. CDR3 length: 15 residues. The germline V gene has CDR1 MNHEY and CDR2 SVGAGI. The trim removed 5 bases at V and 5 bases at J, leaving 9 bases unmatched. CDR3 protein: CASSPQTGGRTEAFF. CDR3 DNA sequence: TGTGCCAGCAGTCCGCAGACAGGGGGTCGTACTGAAGCTTTCTTT.

The rearrangement uses TRBV6-5 and TRBJ1-2; 11 bases are shared with TRBD1. Trimming at V came to 2 bases and at J to 7 bases, leaving 6 bases not matched to a gene. Germline CDR1 reads MNHEY; CDR2 reads SVGAGI. This CDR3 comprises 15 residues. The chain's CDR3 is CASSYITGQGGGYTF. The CDR3 DNA is TGTGCCAGCAGTTACATCACGGGACAGGGGGGTGGCTACACCTTC.

V gene TRBV4-1 combines with J gene TRBJ2-7; a possible D gene is TRBD2 (5 bases). CDR3 size: 16 residues. The V end was cut by 0 bases, the J end by 1 base, with 13 bases between. Germline values: CDR1 MGHRA, CDR2 YSYEKL. CDR3 sequence (DNA): TGCGCCAGCAGCCAAGATCCACGGGAACCGTCCTACGAGCAGTACTTC. Translating it yields CASSQDPREPSYEQYF.

In this sample, this clone turned up once. Sequence at one end of the junction differs from germline and may be a read error. The chain couples TRBV5-1 to TRBJ1-2, with 10 bases lining up with TRBD1. The CDR3 spans 15 residues. The germline CDR1 and CDR2 sequences are SGHRS and YFSETQ. CDR3 nucleotides: TGCGCCAGCAGCTACGCCGGACAGGGGGGCTATGTCTACACCTTC. Amino acids: CASSYAGQGGYVYTF. Full variable domain (outside the CDR3, taken from reference TRBV5-1 and TRBJ1-2): KAGVTQTPRYLIKTRGQQVTLSCSPISGHRSVSWYQQTPGQGLQFLFEYFSETQRNKGNFPGRFSGRQFSNSRSEMNVSTLELGDSALYLCASSYAGQGGYVYTFGSGTRLTVV.

The chain employs TRBV27 and TRBJ1-5; TRBD1 might be the D (6 bases). Trimming took off 2 bases at V and 3 bases at J, with 17 bases between the two ends. The CDR3 sequence is 17 residues long. Looked up from germline, CDR1 is MNHEY and CDR2 is SMNVEV (reference sequence). The CDR3, as DNA: TGTGCCAGCAGTTTAGGCCAGGGGAAGTGGGACAATCAGCCCCAGCATTTT. As protein: CASSLGQGKWDNQPQHF.

The chain links TRBV18 to TRBJ1-1; 11 nucleotides line up with TRBD1. The CDR3 loop spans 17 amino acids. Germline values: CDR1 KGHSH, CDR2 LQKENI. V shed 3 bases, J shed 4 bases, and the junction held 10 bases outside the gene matches. The CDR3 nucleotides are TGTGCCAGCTCACCCGGGACAGGGGGAGGTTTGGGCACTGAAGCTTTCTTT. Its protein is CASSPGTGGGLGTEAFF.

The rearrangement links TRBV2 to TRBJ1-2; 7 nucleotides align to TRBD1. The CDR3 has 13 amino acids. The V gene's germline CDR1 is SNHLY and CDR2 FYNNEI. After removal of 4 bases from V and 4 bases from J, the junction contained 3 bases not matched to a gene. In DNA form, the CDR3 reads TGTGCCAGCAGTGGGGGGACAGCCTATGGCTACACCTTC. This encodes CASSGGTAYGYTF.

This clone was seen a handful of times. V gene TRBV19 combines with J gene TRBJ1-1, with TRBD1 identical over 8 bases. The CDR3 runs 17 residues. Trimming removed 4 bases from V and 0 bases from J; junction bases left unmatched: 10. The germline V gene has CDR1 LNHDA and CDR2 SQIVND (reference sequence). The CDR3 loop is CASSSYPGTGVNTEAFF. CDR3 DNA sequence: TGTGCCAGTAGTAGCTACCCCGGGACAGGAGTGAACACTGAAGCTTTCTTT.

This clone came up once. The V call is TRBV6-1, the J call TRBJ2-5; 7 bases map to TRBD2. The CDR3 runs to 14 residues. V shed 1 base and J 9 bases; nucleotides not matched to a gene: 8. The germline V gene encodes CDR1 MNHNS and CDR2 SASEGT. The chain's CDR3 is CASSEVSWGGSQYF. In nucleotides, the CDR3 is TGTGCCAGCAGTGAAGTTTCGTGGGGAGGGTCCCAGTACTTC.

V and J are TRBV6-1 and TRBJ1-1; maybe TRBD1 (6 bases). V was clipped by 10 bases and J by 3 bases, with 18 bases between them. Germline CDR1 is MNHNS and CDR2 is SASEGT. The CDR3 sequence is 14 residues long. CDR3 sequence reads: CATSPGGRDTEAFF. The DNA of the CDR3 is TGTGCCACCTCTCCCGGGGGGCGCGACACTGAAGCTTTCTTT.

In this sample, this clone turned up once. The genes are TRBV4-1 and TRBJ1-5; possible D gene TRBD1, 6 bases. Germline CDR1 MGHRA, CDR2 YSYEKL. Trimming removed 1 base at V and 1 base at J, with 14 bases between. The CDR3 loop spans 17 amino acids. The chain's CDR3 is CASSQVGRGRSNQPQHF. The CDR3 region has the DNA TGCGCCAGCAGCCAAGTGGGCAGGGGTAGGAGCAATCAGCCCCAGCATTTT.

This chain joins TRBV11-2 and TRBJ2-5; 7 bases are shared with TRBD2. This CDR3 is built from 16 residues. CDR1 and CDR2 (germline): SGHAT, FQNNGV. J was trimmed by 4 bases and V by 0 bases; bases with no gene match: 8. CDR3 sequence reads: CASSLDRRGSGETQYF. As DNA, the CDR3 is TGTGCCAGCAGCTTAGATCGGCGGGGGTCTGGAGAGACCCAGTACTTC.

The chain links TRBV27 to TRBJ2-3; 10 bases map to TRBD1. V shed 3 bases, J shed 7 bases, and the junction held 7 bases outside the gene matches. The CDR3 covers 15 residues. CDR1 MNHEY and CDR2 SMNVEV come from the germline V gene (reference sequence). The chain's CDR3 is CASSLATGGANTQYF. DNA of the CDR3: TGTGCCAGCAGTTTGGCGACAGGGGGCGCGAATACGCAGTATTTT.

The chain recombines TRBV19 with TRBJ1-2; 9 bases agree with TRBD1. The ends lost 1 base at V and 4 bases at J; junction bases unmatched: 4. Germline CDR1 is LNHDA and CDR2 is SQIVND (reference sequence). The CDR3 has 15 amino acids. CDR3 sequence reads: CASSIGPGQGYGYTF. DNA of the CDR3: TGTGCCAGTAGTATAGGGCCGGGACAGGGCTATGGCTACACCTTC.

This clone appeared once. The CDR3 DNA follows: TGTGCCAGCAGTTTAGGCGGCAACTATGGCTACACCTTC. As protein: CASSLGGNYGYTF. The chain carries TRBV27 and TRBJ1-2; D remains ambiguous. Trimming removed 2 bases from V and 2 bases from J, with 6 bases in between. The germline V gene encodes CDR1 MNHEY and CDR2 SMNVEV (reference sequence). The CDR3 extends over 13 amino acids.

This rearrangement joins TRBV19 to TRBJ2-2; 10 bases are a match to TRBD1. The trim removed 5 bases at V and 6 bases at J, leaving 6 bases unmatched. Per the germline V gene, CDR1 is LNHDA and CDR2 is SQIVND (reference sequence). This CDR3 has 15 residues. The chain's CDR3 is CASSLGQGFPGELFF. CDR3 bases: TGTGCCAGTAGTCTGGGACAGGGGTTTCCCGGGGAGCTGTTTTTT.

V is TRBV6-5 and J is TRBJ1-2; D may be TRBD1 (5 bases). The V and J ends lost 5 bases and 4 bases respectively, with 17 bases between them. Germline CDR1 MNHEY, CDR2 SVGAGI. The CDR3 covers 15 residues. CDR3: CASSPRGRMSYGYTF. CDR3 sequence (DNA): TGTGCCAGCAGTCCTAGGGGAAGGATGAGCTATGGCTACACCTTC.

The chain links TRBV28 to TRBJ2-1; 7 nucleotides align to TRBD2. The CDR3 covers 12 residues. The germline V gene has CDR1 MDHEN and CDR2 SYDVKM. With 5 bases clipped from V and 8 bases from J, the junction kept 3 bases outside the gene matches. The CDR3 sequence is CASSRAGYEQFF. The CDR3 DNA reads TGTGCCAGCAGTCGAGCGGGGTATGAGCAGTTCTTC.

The count of this clone is one. J is TRBJ1-1 and V is TRBV4-3; D is ambiguous. This CDR3 contains 14 residues. V was clipped by 0 bases and J by 4 bases, with 9 bases between them. Germline CDR1 is LGHNA and CDR2 is YSLEER. Here the CDR3 DNA reads TGCGCCAGCAGCCAAGAGGGTAGCGGCACTGAAGCTTTCTTT. It is translated as CASSQEGSGTEAFF.

This clone occurred a few times. The V and J genes are TRBV7-2 and TRBJ1-1, with D perhaps TRBD1 (5 bases). This CDR3 is 14 amino acids long. The V gene lost 1 base and the J gene lost 1 base, with 7 bases spanning the gap. Germline V gives CDR1 SGHTA, CDR2 FQGNSA. The CDR3 DNA sequence: TGTGCCAGCAGCTTAGTCGGGGGGAACACTGAAGCTTTCTTT. It codes for CASSLVGGNTEAFF.

This clone has only one observation. The V and J genes are TRBV6-6 and TRBJ2-2; 10 nucleotides agree with TRBD1. Looked up from germline, CDR1 is MNHNY and CDR2 is SVGAGI (reference sequence). The CDR3 covers 16 residues. V shed 5 bases, J shed 0 bases, and the junction held 3 bases outside the gene matches. DNA for the CDR3: TGTGCCAGCAGTCAGGGGACAGGGGCGAACACCGGGGAGCTGTTTTTT. It yields the protein CASSQGTGANTGELFF.

This rearrangement joins TRBV15 to TRBJ2-7; the match to TRBD1 covers 8 bases. Trimming cost V 4 bases and J 2 bases; bases outside gene matches: 1. The CDR3 is made up of 13 amino acids. Germline CDR1 and CDR2: LNHNV and YYDKDF (reference sequence). CDR3 amino acids: CATSKGQAYEQYF. The CDR3 DNA reads TGTGCCACCAGCAAGGGACAGGCCTACGAGCAGTACTTC.

V is TRBV27 and J is TRBJ1-3; 10 positions agree with TRBD1. CDR1 and CDR2 from the germline V gene are MNHEY and SMNVEV (reference sequence). J gave up 0 bases and V 3 bases, and 2 bases lay outside the gene matches. CDR3 size: 16 residues. CDR3 loop: CASSLGTGASGNTIYF. The CDR3 DNA follows: TGTGCCAGCAGTTTGGGGACAGGGGCCTCTGGAAACACCATATATTTT.

V is TRBV7-2 and J is TRBJ2-5; tentatively, D is TRBD2 (7 bases). The CDR3 totals 14 residues. Trimming left V 5 bases short and J 5 bases short, with 15 bases between. Germline values: CDR1 SGHTA, CDR2 FQGNSA. CDR3 amino acids: CASSPWGGGETQYF. Here the CDR3 DNA reads TGTGCCAGCAGCCCCTGGGGGGGCGGGGAGACCCAGTACTTC. The variable domain in full, completed from reference TRBV7-2 and TRBJ2-5, reads GAGVSQSPSNKVTEKGKDVELRCDPISGHTALYWYRQSLGQGLEFLIYFQGNSAPDKSGLPSDRFSAERTGGSVSTLTIQRTQQEDSAVYLCASSPWGGGETQYFGPGTRLLVL.

The V gene is TRBV18, the J gene TRBJ1-2, with 10 bases fitting TRBD1. Germline CDR1 is KGHSH and CDR2 is LQKENI. The junction had 8 bases not matched to a gene; V was cut back by 5 bases and J by 8 bases. The CDR3 length is 14 residues. CDR3 sequence (DNA): TGTGCCAGCTCAAGACAGGGGGCGTCGTTGGGCTACACCTTC. Protein: CASSRQGASLGYTF. Supplemented by reference TRBV18 and TRBJ1-2, the full variable domain reads NAGVMQNPRHLVRRRGQEARLRCSPMKGHSHVYWYRQLPEEGLKFMVYLQKENIIDESGMPKERFSAEFPKEGPSILRIQQVVRGDSAAYFCASSRQGASLGYTFGSGTRLTVV.

This clone has more than one count but fewer than ten. This sequence joins TRBV5-1 and TRBJ2-7; D call uncertain. The CDR3 length is 14 residues. The germline V gene has CDR1 SGHRS and CDR2 YFSETQ. Trimming removed 0 bases from V and 3 bases from J, with 10 bases in between. The CDR3 nucleotides read TGCGCCAGCAGCTTGGCGACAAAAGACTACGAGCAGTACTTC. The encoded protein is CASSLATKDYEQYF.